These 13 T cell receptor beta chains share one sample of origin, sequenced in a study of blood T cells in healthy people across ages. A sample-barcoded 5' primer and a J-beta primer mix were used in a second PCR of roughly 6 to 11 cycles. TCRdb independently ran MiXCR on the 5' RACE reads; one entry per CDR3 protein. The table records some 900,000 distinct CDR3 sequences, roughly 48% of them present only once. Sequencing was done on a sample of blood. These receptors were obtained from a young man in good health.

In its sample, this clonotype was seen a few times. The J gene is TRBJ1-2, the V gene TRBV5-6; TRBD1 might be the D (5 bases). Looked up from germline, CDR1 is SGHDT and CDR2 is YYEEEE. The V end lost 3 bases, the J end lost 0 bases, and 6 bases lay between the germline ends. The CDR3 contains 13 residues. The CDR3: CASSSDTNYGYTF. The CDR3 DNA sequence: TGTGCCAGCAGCTCGGACACTAACTATGGCTACACCTTC.

This clonotype was detected a few times. The chain employs TRBV3-1 and TRBJ1-2; 8 bases map to TRBD1. Germline CDR1 and CDR2: LGHDT and YNNKEL (reference sequence). V shed 4 bases, J shed 4 bases, and the junction held 8 bases outside the gene matches. This CDR3 has 15 residues. CDR3 in DNA: TGTGCCAGCAGCCTTTCAGGGGGCCCTATCTATGGCTACACCTTC. Its translation: CASSLSGGPIYGYTF.

The chain has TRBV20-1 and TRBJ1-2, with D unresolved. Germline values: CDR1 DFQATT, CDR2 SNEGSKA (reference sequence). The CDR3 spans 12 residues. V was clipped by 4 bases and J by 4 bases, with 10 bases between them. CDR3 nucleotide sequence: TGCAGTGCTACCGAGGGTTTCTATGGCTACACCTTC. Residues: CSATEGFYGYTF.

This clonotype showed up many times. This sequence joins TRBV6-1 and TRBJ2-5; possibly TRBD2 for D (7 bases). This CDR3 contains 14 residues. The V end was cut by 8 bases, the J end by 1 base, with 14 bases between. In germline, CDR1 is MNHNS, CDR2 SASEGT. The CDR3 nucleotides are TGTGCCAGCCGCCTAGGGGGGGTCCAAGAGACCCAGTACTTC. It is translated as CASRLGGVQETQYF.

The chain joins TRBV6-1 to TRBJ1-1; TRBD1 matches at 10 bases. V dropped 5 bases and J dropped 1; count of bases not matched to a gene: 7. Germline V CDR1 and CDR2: MNHNS, SASEGT. This CDR3 comprises 16 residues. For the CDR3, the DNA is TGTGCCAGCAGTCCCCGGGACAGGGGTCCGAACACTGAAGCTTTCTTT. Translation: CASSPRDRGPNTEAFF.

This chain uses TRBV2 with TRBJ1-5; weak D call: TRBD1 (6 bases). The germline CDR1 and CDR2 sequences are SNHLY and FYNNEI. Trimming shortened V by 5 bases and J by 0 bases, and 14 bases separated the two germline ends. The CDR3 is made up of 16 amino acids. DNA for the CDR3: TGTGCCAGCAGTCGGGACACCGGGGCTAGCAATCAGCCCCAGCATTTT. Translated, it gives CASSRDTGASNQPQHF.

V and J are TRBV28 and TRBJ2-3; no clear D gene. The CDR3 consists of 17 residues. V was cut by 4 bases and J by 4 bases, with 21 bases left in between. Germline CDR1 and CDR2: MDHEN and SYDVKM. The CDR3 region has the DNA TGTGCCAGCAGTTCCTACGGAACTGGGTTTTGGGCAGATACGCAGTATTTT. Its protein is CASSSYGTGFWADTQYF.

V and J are TRBV20-1 and TRBJ2-5, with 8 positions matching TRBD1. V dropped 0 bases and J dropped 5; count of bases not matched to a gene: 8. Germline-derived CDR1 and CDR2 are DFQATT and SNEGSKA (reference sequence). The CDR3 is 15 residues long. The CDR3 region is CSARDLRTGRETQYF. DNA for the CDR3: TGCAGTGCTAGAGATCTAAGGACAGGGAGGGAGACCCAGTACTTC.

The chain joins TRBV4-1 to TRBJ2-7; D call uncertain. Germline-derived CDR1 and CDR2 are MGHRA and YSYEKL. V dropped 4 bases and J dropped 7 bases, with 17 bases sitting between them. The CDR3 covers 14 residues. The DNA of the CDR3 is TGCGCCAGCAGCCCTAAGGGTGGAATCGATGAGCAGTACTTC. Translated: CASSPKGGIDEQYF.

The chain employs TRBV12-3 or TRBV12-4 and TRBJ2-1; tentative D call: TRBD2 (5 bases). The V end was cut by 1 base, the J end by 6 bases, with 16 bases between. There are 16 residues in the CDR3. Here the CDR3 reads CASSLESGLVLNEQFF. The CDR3, as DNA: TGTGCCAGCAGTTTAGAGTCGGGATTAGTCCTCAATGAGCAGTTCTTC.

The V and J genes are TRBV27 and TRBJ1-2; D gene unclear. The V end was cut by 8 bases, the J end by 8 bases, with 12 bases between. The CDR3 has 11 residues. Germline loops: CDR1 MNHEY, CDR2 SMNVEV (reference sequence). CDR3 residues: CASEAGRGYTF. The CDR3 nucleotides are TGTGCCAGCGAGGCGGGGAGAGGCTACACCTTC.

J is TRBJ2-7 and V is TRBV28, with D tentatively TRBD1 or TRBD2 (5 bases each). Trimming shortened V by 5 bases and J by 4 bases, and 21 bases separated the two germline ends. The CDR3 is 16 amino acids. Germline CDR1 MDHEN, CDR2 SYDVKM. The CDR3 region is CASSAPGQGLSYEQYF. The CDR3 region has the DNA TGTGCCAGCAGTGCACCGGGGCAGGGCCTAAGTTACGAGCAGTACTTC. The full variable domain, its missing parts supplied by reference TRBV28 and TRBJ2-7, is DVKVTQSSRYLVKRTGEKVFLECVQDMDHENMFWYRQDPGLGLRLIYFSYDVKMKEKGDIPEGYSVSREKKERFSLILESASTNQTSMYLCASSAPGQGLSYEQYFGPGTRLTVT.

In its sample, this clonotype was seen a few times. The chain uses TRBV4-1 and TRBJ1-1; the D gene is possibly TRBD1 (6 bases). V was clipped by 0 bases and J by 5 bases, with 19 bases between them. CDR3 length: 17 residues. Germline loops: CDR1 MGHRA, CDR2 YSYEKL. The CDR3: CASSQEAPGVRVTEAFF. CDR3 coding DNA: TGCGCCAGCAGCCAAGAGGCCCCAGGGGTCCGAGTTACTGAAGCTTTCTTT.